The sequence of this T cell receptor beta chain was determined in a study of cytomegalovirus exposure and HLA in healthy donors. At the level of the study: The same platform was used for the roughly 130 validation repertoires and the roughly 600 first-cohort repertoires, a later analysis reported. Study conclusions and caveats: First-cohort TCR clusters were later found to tend to co-occur in the approximately 110 validation repertoires. TCR beta chains numbering about 160 were designated cytomegalovirus-associated. High specificity and sensitivity for cytomegalovirus status were reported for the classifier.

With regard to this clone: Its target is not known.

Using immunoSEQ multiplex PCR, the repertoire was profiled, and TCRdb retains in-frame clones only, with some absent. Of about 250,000 clones in the sample, around 87% are singletons; the top ten hold about 3%. J lost 5 bases, V lost 4 bases, and 11 bases had no gene match. Germline V gene lookup returns CDR1 SGHVS and CDR2 FNYEAQ. This CDR3 region has 17 residues. This sequence was found in a man between 18 and 29 years old in good health and CMV-seronegative. Sequenced: PBMCs. V gene TRBV7-6 combines with J gene TRBJ2-3, with 11 bases lining up with TRBD2. CDR3 residues: CASSSPNSGGALDTQYF. The CDR3 bases are TGTGCCAGCAGCTCCCCTAATAGCGGGGGGGCTTTAGATACGCAGTATTTT.